The next 23 T cell receptor beta chains were all read from a single sample in a study of T-cell memory formation after mild COVID-19. TCRdb independently ran MiXCR on the 5' RACE reads; one entry per CDR3 protein. The sample holds some 160,000 distinct CDR3 sequences, 13% seen once. The sample was PBMCs or a T cell subset sorted from them (not recorded which). Source of these receptors: a man in his late teens or twenties who had mild COVID-19 (a few samples of this study predate the infection). Cell type and time point are not known.

A word on this clonotype: A read error may produce the germline difference seen at one junction end. In DNA, the CDR3 is TGTGCCAGCAGCGTGGGCTCCACAGATACGCAGTGTTTT. Amino acid sequence: CASSVGSTDTQCF. The gene calls are TRBV9 and TRBJ2-3, with D hard to call. CDR3 length equals 13 residues. Looked up from germline, CDR1 is SGDLS and CDR2 is YYNGEE.

The rearrangement joins TRBV5-1 to TRBJ2-2, with 7 bases aligning to TRBD1. CDR3 size: 15 residues. V lost 7 bases and J lost 7; bases outside the gene matches: 13. Per germline, CDR1 SGHRS and CDR2 YFSETQ. The CDR3 DNA reads as TGCGCCAGCGGGCCCGGACAGGCCGTCGGCGGGGAGCTGTTTTTT. Its translation is CASGPGQAVGGELFF.

The CDR3 spells CASSSSYRGYGEKLFF. The CDR3 DNA sequence: TGTGCCAGCAGCTCAAGCTACAGGGGATACGGTGAAAAACTGTTTTTT. The chain links TRBV7-9 to TRBJ1-4; 7 nucleotides line up with TRBD1. The length of the CDR3 is 16 residues. The V gene end was trimmed by 4 bases and the J gene end by 7 bases; junction bases not matched to a gene: 12. Germline assignment: CDR1 SEHNR and CDR2 FQNEAQ (reference sequence). The full variable domain, with the rest looked up from reference TRBV7-9 and TRBJ1-4, is DTGVSQNPRHKITKRGQNVTFRCDPISEHNRLYWYRQTLGQGPEFLTYFQNEAQLEKSRLLSDRFSAERPKGSFSTLEIQRTEQGDSAMYLCASSSSYRGYGEKLFFGSGTQLSVL.

The chain has TRBV6-5 and TRBJ2-2; perhaps D is TRBD1 or TRBD2 (7 bases each). The V gene's germline CDR1 is MNHEY and CDR2 SVGAGI. The CDR3 consists of 18 residues. Between the trimmed V and J ends, which lost 4 bases and 0 bases, there was a span of 18 bases. This CDR3 is CASSSGRAGGPNTGELFF. The CDR3 region has the DNA TGTGCCAGCAGTTCAGGGAGGGCAGGGGGTCCGAACACCGGGGAGCTGTTTTTT.

The rearrangement links TRBV7-2 to TRBJ2-3; TRBD2 matches at 9 bases. Germline trimming cut 3 bases from V and 8 bases from J; bases unmatched to any gene: 6. CDR1 is SGHTA, CDR2 FQGNSA, per germline. The CDR3 runs to 14 residues. CDR3 loop: CASSFPLAGSTQYF. The CDR3 nucleotides are TGTGCCAGCAGCTTTCCGCTAGCGGGGTCTACGCAGTATTTT.

The gene calls are TRBV19 and TRBJ1-1, with D possibly matching TRBD1 (6 bases). Germline lookup yields CDR1 LNHDA and CDR2 SQIVND (reference sequence). CDR3 length equals 15 residues. With 6 bases removed from V and 2 bases from J, the gap between germline ends came to 16 bases. CDR3 protein: CASRWTDILNTEAFF. The CDR3 nucleotides read TGTGCCAGTAGGTGGACAGATATCCTTAACACTGAAGCTTTCTTT.

A few counts support this clonotype. J is TRBJ1-4 and V is TRBV20-1, with D possibly TRBD1 on 5 matching bases. CDR1 DFQATT and CDR2 SNEGSKA come from the germline V gene (reference sequence). The V end lost 0 bases, the J end lost 7 bases, and 18 bases lay between the germline ends. This CDR3 spans 16 amino acids. CDR3 protein: CSARDPAREGGEKLFF. CDR3 nucleotides: TGCAGTGCTAGAGACCCCGCCAGGGAGGGTGGTGAAAAACTGTTTTTT.

This clonotype was counted a few times. The chain is built from TRBV18 and TRBJ2-7; 10 positions match TRBD1. J lost 1 base, V lost 4 bases, and 16 bases had no gene match. The CDR3 length is 19 residues. Germline CDR1 reads KGHSH; CDR2 reads LQKENI. CDR3 bases: TGTGCCAGCTCACTGAGCTATACTTCCGGGACAGGGGTTTCCTACGAGCAGTACGTC. Translated: CASSLSYTSGTGVSYEQYV.

The chain uses TRBV24-1 and TRBJ1-5, with D unresolved. Germline CDR1 and CDR2: KGHDR and SFDVKD. This CDR3 is built from 13 residues. Trimming took 4 bases from V and 9 from J, leaving 12 bases between them. The chain's CDR3 is CATSDEYLGPQHF. CDR3 sequence (DNA): TGTGCCACCAGTGACGAGTACCTGGGGCCCCAGCATTTT.

V and J are TRBV4-3 and TRBJ2-2; 7 nucleotides match TRBD2. CDR3 size: 15 residues. Trimming removed 5 bases from V and 6 bases from J; junction bases left unmatched: 9. CDR1 is LGHNA and CDR2 is YSLEER in the germline V gene. The CDR3 loop reads CASSNLAGQAGELFF. As DNA, the CDR3 is TGCGCCAGCAGCAACTTAGCGGGCCAGGCCGGGGAGCTGTTTTTT.

This clonotype has just a few counts. The chain has TRBV5-1 and TRBJ1-5; D remains ambiguous. The germline V gene has CDR1 SGHRS and CDR2 YFSETQ. CDR3 length: 15 residues. Deletions cut 4 bases from V and 0 bases from J, with 11 bases between. Here the CDR3 DNA reads TGCGCCAGCAGCGCTGACGCAAATAGCAATCAGCCCCAGCATTTT. Its protein product is CASSADANSNQPQHF.

This clonotype was observed a handful of times. The chain uses TRBV24-1 and TRBJ2-1; D gene ambiguous. CDR3 length: 11 amino acids. With 1 base removed from V and 15 bases from J, the gap between germline ends came to 9 bases. Germline V lookup: CDR1 KGHDR, CDR2 SFDVKD. DNA for the CDR3: TGTGCCACCAGTGATTTCAGTGCAACGTTCTTC. Protein sequence: CATSDFSATFF.

The rearrangement uses TRBV5-1 and TRBJ2-6; TRBD1 matches 9 bases. V was pared by 3 bases and J by 0 bases, with 7 bases of the junction left unmatched. This CDR3 is 18 amino acids long. CDR1 and CDR2 (germline): SGHRS, YFSETQ. CDR3 DNA sequence: TGCGCCAGCAGCTCTTCGACAGGGGGGGGCTCTGGGGCCAACGTCCTGACTTTC. Translation: CASSSSTGGGSGANVLTF.

This chain uses TRBV7-2 with TRBJ2-1; a weak D match, TRBD2 (7 bases). With 1 base removed from V and 9 bases from J, the gap between germline ends came to 19 bases. This CDR3 is built from 16 residues. Germline CDR1 reads SGHTA; CDR2 reads FQGNSA. CDR3 region: CASSLGSRGGFSEQFF. In nucleotides, the CDR3 is TGTGCCAGCAGCTTAGGTTCGAGGGGGGGCTTCTCTGAGCAGTTCTTC.

This chain uses TRBV7-9 with TRBJ2-5; D may be TRBD1 (5 bases). V was shortened by 2 bases and J by 9 bases, with 19 bases between the two germline ends. This CDR3 is 15 amino acids long. Germline CDR1 reads SEHNR; CDR2 reads FQNEAQ (reference sequence). The CDR3 DNA sequence: TGTGCCAGCAGCTTATGTACAGGCGCCAAGAGACCCCAGTACTTC. Amino acids: CASSLCTGAKRPQYF.

The chain couples TRBV27 to TRBJ2-2, with D tentatively TRBD2 (6 bases). Trimming removed 8 bases from V and 3 bases from J, with 22 bases in between. CDR1 and CDR2 from the germline V gene are MNHEY and SMNVEV (reference sequence). The CDR3 loop spans 17 amino acids. CDR3 sequence: CASFGGKVVGYTGELFF. CDR3 DNA: TGTGCCAGCTTCGGGGGAAAGGTGGTCGGGTACACCGGGGAGCTGTTTTTT.

V is TRBV20-1 and J is TRBJ2-3, with D possibly being TRBD2 (5 bases). The V end lost 5 bases, the J end lost 6 bases, and 15 bases lay between the germline ends. CDR1 and CDR2 (germline): DFQATT, SNEGSKA (reference sequence). This CDR3 has 13 amino acids. The CDR3 spells CSAHLARADTQYF. CDR3 nucleotide sequence: TGCAGTGCTCATTTAGCGCGGGCGGATACGCAGTATTTT.

V and J are TRBV9 and TRBJ2-3, with 10 positions matching TRBD1. The CDR3 is 16 amino acids. V lost 2 bases and J lost 5; bases outside the gene matches: 8. Germline values: CDR1 SGDLS, CDR2 YYNGEE. The CDR3 spells CASSVRGDRGGDTQYF. The CDR3 DNA is TGTGCCAGCAGCGTCAGGGGGGACAGGGGTGGAGATACGCAGTATTTT. The full variable domain, with the rest looked up from reference TRBV9 and TRBJ2-3, is DSGVTQTPKHLITATGQRVTLRCSPRSGDLSVYWYQQSLDQGLQFLIQYYNGEERAKGNILERFSAQQFPDLHSELNLSSLELGDSALYFCASSVRGDRGGDTQYFGPGTRLTVL.

There are a few counts of this clonotype. The gene calls are TRBV3-1 and TRBJ1-1, with D hard to call. V lost 1 base and J 10 bases, leaving 16 bases between the germline ends. The CDR3 has 14 residues. CDR1 is LGHDT, CDR2 YNNKEL, per germline (reference sequence). The CDR3 is CASSQVRQESGAFF. The CDR3 region has the DNA TGTGCCAGCAGCCAAGTTCGGCAGGAAAGCGGAGCTTTCTTT.

V and J are TRBV5-1 and TRBJ1-3; D possibly corresponds to TRBD1 (5 bases). The length of the CDR3 is 14 residues. The germline V gene encodes CDR1 SGHRS and CDR2 YFSETQ. Trimming left V 0 bases short and J 3 bases short, with 7 bases between. The CDR3 coding sequence is TGCGCCAGCAGCTTGGGGGACGTTGGAAACACCATATATTTT. Its protein product is CASSLGDVGNTIYF.

This clonotype was recorded a few times. CDR3: CSARLYSPTDTQYF. The CDR3 DNA follows: TGCAGTGCTAGACTCTACAGCCCCACAGATACGCAGTATTTT. The genes are TRBV20-1 and TRBJ2-3; D is unresolved. Looked up from germline, CDR1 is DFQATT and CDR2 is SNEGSKA (reference sequence). The CDR3 runs to 14 residues. V was trimmed by 2 bases and J by 2 bases, leaving 11 bases between them.

This clonotype was counted a single time. J is TRBJ2-7 and V is TRBV6-5; 9 nucleotides agree with TRBD1. Trimming took 6 bases from V and 6 from J; bases not matched to a gene: 9. The CDR3 is 14 residues long. Germline CDR1 is MNHEY and CDR2 is SVGAGI. The chain's CDR3 is CASRRGTGKGEQYF. The CDR3, as DNA: TGTGCCAGCAGACGCGGGACAGGGAAGGGCGAGCAGTACTTC.

This clonotype came up many times. The V and J genes are TRBV5-1 and TRBJ2-2; D possibly uses TRBD1 or TRBD2 (6 bases each). This CDR3 contains 15 residues. The germline V gene has CDR1 SGHRS and CDR2 YFSETQ. With 2 bases removed from V and 9 bases from J, the gap between germline ends came to 17 bases. The CDR3, as DNA: TGCGCCAGCAGCTTTACCGGGGGCGGACATCGGGAGCTGTTTTTT. Protein sequence: CASSFTGGGHRELFF. The full variable domain, in which reference TRBV5-1 and TRBJ2-2 provide the parts outside the CDR3, is KAGVTQTPRYLIKTRGQQVTLSCSPISGHRSVSWYQQTPGQGLQFLFEYFSETQRNKGNFPGRFSGRQFSNSRSEMNVSTLELGDSALYLCASSFTGGGHRELFFGEGSRLTVL.